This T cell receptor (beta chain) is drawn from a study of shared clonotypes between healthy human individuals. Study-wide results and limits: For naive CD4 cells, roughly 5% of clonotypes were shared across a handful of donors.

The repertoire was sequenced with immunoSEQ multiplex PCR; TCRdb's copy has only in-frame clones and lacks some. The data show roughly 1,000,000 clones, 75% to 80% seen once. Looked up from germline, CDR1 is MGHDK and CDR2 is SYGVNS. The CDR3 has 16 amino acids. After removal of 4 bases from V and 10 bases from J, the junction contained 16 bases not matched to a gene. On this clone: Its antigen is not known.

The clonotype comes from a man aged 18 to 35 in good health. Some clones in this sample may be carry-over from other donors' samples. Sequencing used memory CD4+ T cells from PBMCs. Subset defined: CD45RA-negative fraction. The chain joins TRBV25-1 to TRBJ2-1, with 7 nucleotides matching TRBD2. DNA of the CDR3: TGTGCCAGCAGTGCCCCTACCCCGGCTAGCGGCCAAGAGCAGTTCTTC. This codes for CASSAPTPASGQEQFF.